This T cell receptor (beta chain) was obtained from a study of T cell responses to AZD1222 COVID-19 vaccine. As to this clone: Its antigen is not identified.

Study-level findings and limits: No repertoire was sampled before or during the peak T cell response, only after it. Two AZD1222 doses significantly raised spike-specific TCR breadth and depth over controls. Regions 160-218 and 743-854 held dominance among vaccine-associated CD4 TCRs, which spanned spike.

Repertoires were generated with immunoSEQ multiplex PCR, while TCRdb's copy carries only in-frame clones and drops some. The sample holds about 150,000 clones; roughly nine tenths are singletons and the top ten take 7.5% to 9.5%. The germline V and J ends were trimmed by 7 bases and 7 bases, with 20 bases remaining between them. The CDR3 spans 15 residues. The germline V gene has CDR1 MDHEN and CDR2 SYDVKM. Source: peripheral blood, taken 28 days after the second dose of the MenACWY control vaccine. V usage is TRBV28 and J usage is TRBJ1-5; D may be TRBD1 (6 bases). The receptor was isolated from an adult who received the MenACWY meningococcal vaccine as a control. In nucleotides, the CDR3 is TGTGCCAGCACTATGGGGGCTGCGTTTAGCCAGCCCCAGCATTTT. This encodes CASTMGAAFSQPQHF. Full variable domain (rest looked up from reference TRBV28 and TRBJ1-5): DVKVTQSSRYLVKRTGEKVFLECVQDMDHENMFWYRQDPGLGLRLIYFSYDVKMKEKGDIPEGYSVSREKKERFSLILESASTNQTSMYLCASTMGAAFSQPQHFGDGTRLSIL.